The 27 T cell receptor beta chains below all came from one sample that was sequenced in a study of blood T cell repertoires in COVID-19. Only in-frame clones appear in the TCRdb table, and some are missing; sequencing was by immunoSEQ multiplex PCR. This sample has hundreds of thousands of clones, with roughly four fifths found just once. Sequenced input: peripheral blood. The receptor source for this set is a woman aged 70-85 years with acute or convalescent COVID-19.

The genes are TRBV7-8 and TRBJ2-3; the D is unclear. Trimming took 5 bases from V and 3 from J, leaving 6 bases between them. The germline V gene has CDR1 SGHVS and CDR2 FQNEAQ. There are 12 residues in the CDR3. CDR3 region: CASSPTTDTQYF. For the CDR3, the DNA is TGTGCCAGCAGCCCAACTACAGATACGCAGTATTTT.

V is TRBV2 and J is TRBJ1-1, with D uncertain. V dropped 6 bases and J dropped 11 bases, with 22 bases sitting between them. Germline V gene data show CDR1 as SNHLY and CDR2 as FYNNEI. The CDR3 totals 14 residues. The CDR3 here is CASREDRPGGSAFF. The CDR3 DNA reads as TGTGCCAGCAGGGAGGATAGGCCTGGAGGGTCGGCTTTCTTT.

This chain connects TRBV7-2 to TRBJ1-1, with D unresolved. The CDR3 is 15 residues long. V lost 0 bases, J lost 0 bases, and 8 bases lay in between. Germline V CDR1 and CDR2: SGHTA, FQGNSA. CDR3 coding DNA: TGTGCCAGCAGCTTAGCGCACGGGATGAACACTGAAGCTTTCTTT. Protein sequence: CASSLAHGMNTEAFF.

This chain connects TRBV5-1 to TRBJ1-1, with TRBD1 as a possible D gene (6 bases). The CDR3 length is 14 residues. The V gene lost 0 bases and the J gene lost 0 bases, with 6 bases spanning the gap. Germline loops: CDR1 SGHRS, CDR2 YFSETQ. The CDR3 region is CASSLDRVNTEAFF. The CDR3 nucleotides read TGCGCCAGCAGCTTGGACAGGGTGAACACTGAAGCTTTCTTT.

V gene TRBV5-4 combines with J gene TRBJ1-1, with TRBD1 as a possible D gene (6 bases). V lost 4 bases to trimming and J lost 6 bases, with 22 bases between them. This CDR3 contains 16 residues. Germline V lookup: CDR1 SGHNT, CDR2 YYREEE (reference sequence). Written as DNA, the CDR3 is TGTGCCAGCAGCAACGCCCTATCGACAGGAGCTTCTGAAGCTTTCTTT. This encodes CASSNALSTGASEAFF.

This clone was recorded a few times. This chain uses TRBV11-2 with TRBJ2-1; 11 bases line up with TRBD2. The germline V gene has CDR1 SGHAT and CDR2 FQNNGV. Trimming took 6 bases from V and 10 from J; bases not matched to a gene: 14. The CDR3 contains 16 residues. CDR3: CASRPTSGGFLNEQFF. The CDR3, as DNA: TGTGCCAGCAGGCCTACTAGCGGGGGCTTTTTAAACGAGCAGTTCTTC.

CDR3 nucleotides: TGTGCCAGCACCCCACGAGCGGAGGGTGTGGGGGAAAAACTGTTTTTT. Protein sequence: CASTPRAEGVGEKLFF. This rearrangement joins TRBV2 to TRBJ1-4; D remains ambiguous. The CDR3 spans 16 residues. Trimming shortened V by 7 bases and J by 8 bases, and 23 bases separated the two germline ends. The V gene's germline CDR1 is SNHLY and CDR2 FYNNEI.

The sample holds one count of this clone. The rearrangement uses TRBV4-3 and TRBJ1-5; D gene uncertain. The CDR3 extends over 15 amino acids. V gave up 1 base and J gave up 2 bases, with 9 bases separating them. Germline CDR1 LGHNA, CDR2 YSLEER. For the CDR3, the DNA is TGCGCCAGCAGCCAAGTTCGGGGTGGCAATCAGCCCCAGCATTTT. Translated: CASSQVRGGNQPQHF.

The chain recombines TRBV6-5 with TRBJ2-7, with D maybe TRBD1 (5 bases). The germline gives CDR1 MNHEY, CDR2 SVGAGI. This CDR3 comprises 13 residues. Trimming shortened V by 4 bases and J by 5 bases, and 12 bases separated the two germline ends. The CDR3 is CASSSPKTDEQYF. Written as DNA, the CDR3 is TGTGCCAGCAGTTCCCCGAAGACAGACGAGCAGTACTTC.

The chain uses TRBV2 and TRBJ2-1; D gene uncertain. The germline V gene encodes CDR1 SNHLY and CDR2 FYNNEI. The ends were cut back, 6 bases at V and 7 bases at J, with 13 bases in the middle. The CDR3 loop spans 13 amino acids. The CDR3 bases are TGTGCCAGCAGAGCAGGATCAAGTAATGAGCAGTTCTTC. Protein: CASRAGSSNEQFF.

V and J are TRBV7-2 and TRBJ1-2; D not certain. This CDR3 contains 12 residues. From germline, CDR1 is SGHTA and CDR2 FQGNSA. V was shortened by 2 bases and J by 5 bases, with 6 bases between the two germline ends. CDR3 protein: CASSLYGYGYTF. CDR3 DNA sequence: TGTGCCAGCAGCTTATACGGGTATGGCTACACCTTC. The full variable domain, its missing parts supplied by reference TRBV7-2 and TRBJ1-2, is GAGVSQSPSNKVTEKGKDVELRCDPISGHTALYWYRQSLGQGLEFLIYFQGNSAPDKSGLPSDRFSAERTGGSVSTLTIQRTQQEDSAVYLCASSLYGYGYTFGSGTRLTVV.

The chain combines TRBV5-6 with TRBJ1-4; maybe TRBD1 (6 bases). Germline V gives CDR1 SGHDT, CDR2 YYEEEE. Trimming shortened V by 0 bases and J by 7 bases, and 16 bases separated the two germline ends. CDR3 length: 16 residues. The DNA of the CDR3 is TGTGCCAGCAGCTTGGTAGGAACAGGGTCCTCTGAAAAACTGTTTTTT. Translation: CASSLVGTGSSEKLFF.

V and J are TRBV25-1 and TRBJ1-1; 7 nucleotides agree with TRBD1. The CDR3 is 15 residues long. After removal of 4 bases from V and 7 bases from J, the junction contained 12 bases not matched to a gene. Germline CDR1 and CDR2: MGHDK and SYGVNS. This chain's CDR3 is CASSGTDRALGEAFF. For the CDR3, the DNA is TGTGCCAGCAGTGGAACTGACAGGGCGCTGGGTGAAGCTTTCTTT. The whole variable domain, remainder taken from reference TRBV25-1 and TRBJ1-1, is EADIYQTPRYLVIGTGKKITLECSQTMGHDKMYWYQQDPGMELHLIHYSYGVNSTEKGDLSSESTVSRIRTEHFPLTLESARPSHTSQYLCASSGTDRALGEAFFGQGTRLTVV.

This clone has just one count. V usage is TRBV2 and J usage is TRBJ2-5, with D possibly being TRBD2 (7 bases). This CDR3 has 14 amino acids. V was clipped by 3 bases and J by 5 bases, with 13 bases between them. The germline V gene has CDR1 SNHLY and CDR2 FYNNEI. CDR3 sequence reads: CASSEGGRQETQYF. CDR3 sequence (DNA): TGTGCCAGCAGTGAGGGGGGGCGACAGGAGACCCAGTACTTC.

The chain recombines TRBV4-2 with TRBJ2-3, with D unclear. This CDR3 is 14 amino acids long. CDR1 and CDR2 from the germline V gene are LGHNA and YNFKEQ. The V end lost 0 bases, the J end lost 0 bases, and 4 bases lay between the germline ends. CDR3 amino acids: CASSQDTSTDTQYF. The CDR3 DNA reads TGTGCCAGCAGCCAAGATACTAGCACAGATACGCAGTATTTT.

This chain joins TRBV4-1 and TRBJ1-2, with TRBD1 as a possible D gene (6 bases). The germline V and J ends were trimmed by 4 bases and 0 bases, with 9 bases remaining between them. The V gene's germline CDR1 is MGHRA and CDR2 YSYEKL. CDR3 length: 14 amino acids. CDR3 protein: CASSRGTTNYGYTF. DNA of the CDR3: TGCGCCAGCAGCCGAGGGACAACTAACTATGGCTACACCTTC.

This clone was found a few times. The chain uses TRBV4-3 and TRBJ2-3; D is possibly TRBD1 (6 bases). Trimming shortened V by 1 base and J by 5 bases, and 13 bases separated the two germline ends. The germline CDR1 and CDR2 sequences are LGHNA and YSLEER. The CDR3 length is 15 residues. The chain's CDR3 is CASSQGGPLIDTQYF. The CDR3 nucleotides are TGCGCCAGCAGCCAAGGGGGGCCGTTAATAGATACGCAGTATTTT.

CDR3 coding DNA: TGTGCCAGTAGTATGCTGAGATACTCTGGAAACACCATATATTTT. Amino acids: CASSMLRYSGNTIYF. The rearrangement uses TRBV19 and TRBJ1-3; no definite D call. The CDR3 loop spans 15 amino acids. The V gene lost 3 bases and the J gene lost 0 bases, with 9 bases spanning the gap. CDR1 LNHDA and CDR2 SQIVND come from the germline V gene (reference sequence).

This clone was recorded a few times. V and J are TRBV11-2 and TRBJ1-1; D gene unclear. The germline CDR1 and CDR2 sequences are SGHAT and FQNNGV. This CDR3 is 15 amino acids long. The V end was cut by 4 bases, the J end by 2 bases, with 14 bases between. As DNA, the CDR3 is TGTGCCAGCAGCTCTATTTCGTCATCCAACACTGAAGCTTTCTTT. Its translation: CASSSISSSNTEAFF.

V is TRBV9 and J is TRBJ2-3; 8 bases fit TRBD2. Trimming cost V 4 bases and J 3 bases; bases outside gene matches: 7. CDR1 is SGDLS, CDR2 YYNGEE, per germline. The CDR3 sequence is 15 residues long. CDR3 amino acids: CASSPGLAQTDTQYF. The DNA of the CDR3 is TGTGCCAGCAGCCCCGGACTAGCCCAAACAGATACGCAGTATTTT. Drawing the rest from reference TRBV9 and TRBJ2-3, the complete variable domain is DSGVTQTPKHLITATGQRVTLRCSPRSGDLSVYWYQQSLDQGLQFLIQYYNGEERAKGNILERFSAQQFPDLHSELNLSSLELGDSALYFCASSPGLAQTDTQYFGPGTRLTVL.

This clone was observed a few times. The chain carries TRBV28 and TRBJ1-5; 10 bases fit TRBD1. V dropped 4 bases and J dropped 4; count of bases not matched to a gene: 4. The germline V gene has CDR1 MDHEN and CDR2 SYDVKM. CDR3 length: 15 amino acids. The chain's CDR3 is CASSWGTGVNQPQHF. The CDR3 DNA reads as TGTGCCAGCAGTTGGGGGACAGGGGTGAATCAGCCCCAGCATTTT. Full variable domain (rest looked up from reference TRBV28 and TRBJ1-5): DVKVTQSSRYLVKRTGEKVFLECVQDMDHENMFWYRQDPGLGLRLIYFSYDVKMKEKGDIPEGYSVSREKKERFSLILESASTNQTSMYLCASSWGTGVNQPQHFGDGTRLSIL.

This chain joins TRBV7-9 and TRBJ2-1, with D unclear. Germline CDR1 SEHNR, CDR2 FQNEAQ (reference sequence). The V gene lost 4 bases and the J gene lost 2 bases, with 9 bases spanning the gap. CDR3 length: 14 residues. CDR3 in amino acids: CASSSPPAYNEQFF. CDR3 bases: TGTGCCAGCAGCTCCCCCCCGGCCTACAATGAGCAGTTCTTC.

This CDR3 is CASTQGQGGSYEQYF. The DNA for the CDR3 is TGTGCCAGCACCCAGGGGCAGGGGGGATCCTACGAGCAGTACTTC. The chain carries TRBV5-4 and TRBJ2-7, with D possibly being TRBD1 (7 bases). Germline loops: CDR1 SGHNT, CDR2 YYREEE (reference sequence). The germline V and J ends were trimmed by 6 bases and 1 base, with 17 bases remaining between them. This CDR3 is 15 amino acids long.

This clone was seen a few times. The rearrangement uses TRBV5-5 and TRBJ1-2; 8 bases align to TRBD1. V lost 3 bases to trimming and J lost 6 bases; unmatched junction nucleotides: 4. The CDR3 consists of 13 residues. Germline CDR1 is SGHKS and CDR2 is YYEKEE (reference sequence). The CDR3 region is CASSYAQGDGYTF. The CDR3 DNA reads as TGTGCCAGCAGCTATGCACAGGGGGATGGCTACACCTTC.

The chain employs TRBV24-1 and TRBJ2-7; D is ambiguous. The CDR3 sequence is 14 residues long. Trimming removed 2 bases at V and 3 bases at J, with 10 bases between. Germline CDR1 reads KGHDR; CDR2 reads SFDVKD. The CDR3 reads CATSDSHRSYEQYF. The CDR3 DNA follows: TGTGCCACCAGTGATTCCCACAGAAGCTACGAGCAGTACTTC.

The chain employs TRBV7-8 and TRBJ2-3, with 7 bases lining up with TRBD1. The length of the CDR3 is 15 residues. V lost 4 bases to trimming and J lost 1 base; unmatched junction nucleotides: 5. Per the germline V gene, CDR1 is SGHVS and CDR2 is FQNEAQ. The CDR3 spells CASSSSDRGTDTQYF. The CDR3 coding sequence is TGTGCCAGCAGCTCCTCAGACAGGGGCACAGATACGCAGTATTTT.

V gene TRBV4-2 combines with J gene TRBJ1-2; 9 nucleotides match TRBD1. J was trimmed by 2 bases and V by 1 base; bases with no gene match: 5. CDR3 length: 16 residues. Germline V lookup: CDR1 LGHNA, CDR2 YNFKEQ. The CDR3 protein is CASSQGGTGYNYGYTF. CDR3 in DNA: TGTGCCAGCAGCCAAGGCGGGACAGGGTACAACTATGGCTACACCTTC.